The 5 T cell receptor beta chains below were found in one sample sequenced in a study of a mutant IDH1 vaccine in newly diagnosed glioma. The antigens for these receptors are not known. Time point reported: week 35, safety follow-up. Doses of 300 ug of mutant IDH1 20-mer peptide were given with topical imiquimod. Data came from immunoSEQ multiplex PCR; TCRdb stores just in-frame clones and leaves some out. The sample holds over 40,000 clones; 75% to 90% are singletons and the top ten take roughly 1.5%. Specimen: PBMCs, collected from a glioma patient whose treatment included an IDH1 peptide vaccine. The source of these receptors is a man aged 40-49 years with glioma.

This clone was detected a few times. The DNA of the CDR3 is TGTGCCAGCAGCTTGCAGGGTAGCTCTGGGGCCAACGTCCTGACTTTC. It translates to CASSLQGSSGANVLTF. V gene TRBV11-1 combines with J gene TRBJ2-6, with TRBD1 as a possible D gene (5 bases). Deletions cut 3 bases from V and 0 bases from J, with 9 bases between. The CDR3 totals 16 residues. Per the germline V gene, CDR1 is SGHAT and CDR2 is FQDESV (reference sequence).

This chain joins TRBV7-2 and TRBJ2-5; a weak D match, TRBD2 (6 bases). Matching the DNA end better, TRBJ2-7 makes the J call doubtful. This CDR3 is 14 amino acids long. Germline V gene sequence: CDR1 SGHTA, CDR2 FQGNSA. CDR3 nucleotide sequence: TGTGCCAGCAGCTTATATGGAGGGCCCTACGAGCAGTACTTC. Encoded protein: CASSLYGGPYEQYF.

The chain carries TRBV4-1 and TRBJ2-2; TRBD1 agrees at 7 bases. Germline trimming cut 3 bases from V and 6 bases from J; bases unmatched to any gene: 7. Looked up from germline, CDR1 is MGHRA and CDR2 is YSYEKL. There are 15 residues in the CDR3. This CDR3 reads CASSQIQGIPGELFF. In DNA form, the CDR3 reads TGCGCCAGCAGCCAGATACAGGGGATCCCCGGGGAGCTGTTTTTT.

This chain joins TRBV5-1 and TRBJ1-6; D gene ambiguous. V was cut by 0 bases and J by 10 bases, with 8 bases left in between. CDR3 size: 13 residues. Per the germline V gene, CDR1 is SGHRS and CDR2 is YFSETQ. DNA for the CDR3: TGCGCCAGCAGCTTGGACATTAGGTCACCCCTCCACTTT. This encodes CASSLDIRSPLHF.

The chain uses TRBV5-1 and TRBJ2-2; 12 bases align to TRBD1. The junction had 5 bases not matched to a gene; V was cut back by 4 bases and J by 4 bases. Germline CDR1 is SGHRS and CDR2 is YFSETQ. The CDR3 is 16 amino acids. DNA for the CDR3: TGCGCCAGCAGCCCGGGACAGGGGGCGCGCACCGGGGAGCTGTTTTTT. This translates into CASSPGQGARTGELFF.